What follows are 5 T cell receptor beta chains derived from one specimen sequenced in a study of post-analysis software for immune sequencing data. Points from the study as a whole: About five TRBV segments were more frequent in patients than controls; TRBV5-6, TRBV5-1 and TRBV20-1 belonged to this group.

Prepared TCR beta cDNA libraries contained unique molecular identifiers. TCRdb ran MiXCR on the PCR reads and lists one entry per CDR3 protein. The sample lists approximately 440,000 distinct CDR3 sequences; nearly 45% were seen once. Their cognate antigens are unknown. The sequenced sample consisted of blood. These receptor sequences come from a girl under 18 with multiple sclerosis.

The V and J genes are TRBV27 and TRBJ2-3; D could derive from TRBD1 or TRBD2 (5 bases each). The CDR3 extends over 14 amino acids. CDR1 is MNHEY, CDR2 SMNVEV, per germline (reference sequence). Trimming cost V 6 bases and J 4 bases, with 14 bases left between them. CDR3: CASRWGSRADTQYF. CDR3 sequence (DNA): TGTGCCAGCAGATGGGGGAGTAGGGCAGATACGCAGTATTTT.

The chain uses TRBV12-3 or TRBV12-4 and TRBJ2-7; 7 nucleotides line up with TRBD2. The trim removed 6 bases at V and 1 base at J, leaving 9 bases unmatched. The CDR3 spans 15 residues. CDR3 region: CASSPQAGVSYEQYF. In nucleotides, the CDR3 is TGTGCCAGCAGCCCCCAGGCGGGGGTATCCTACGAGCAGTACTTC.

This chain links TRBV12-3 or TRBV12-4 with TRBJ2-5; no reliable D call. Trimming left V 5 bases short and J 5 bases short, with 15 bases between. The CDR3 is 14 residues long. Here the CDR3 reads CASSPSGSTETQYF. The CDR3 DNA reads as TGTGCCAGCAGTCCCTCGGGTTCAACCGAGACCCAGTACTTC.

This clonotype was seen more than once but under ten times. The V gene is TRBV24-1, the J gene TRBJ2-3; a weak D match, TRBD2 (5 bases). This CDR3 has 11 amino acids. V was shortened by 9 bases and J by 6 bases, with 9 bases between the two germline ends. Germline lookup yields CDR1 KGHDR and CDR2 SFDVKD. The CDR3 is CATLGGDTQYF. The CDR3 DNA is TGTGCCACCCTTGGAGGCGATACGCAGTATTTT.

In its sample, this clonotype was seen a few times. Here the CDR3 DNA reads TGTGCCAGCCTCCTCGGCATCACAGATACGCAGTATTTT. Its translation is CASLLGITDTQYF. The chain joins TRBV28 to TRBJ2-3; D ambiguous. The V end was cut by 8 bases, the J end by 2 bases, with 11 bases between. The CDR3 loop spans 13 amino acids. Germline V CDR1 and CDR2: MDHEN, SYDVKM.